This is a list of T cell receptor beta chains from one sample in a study of CXCR3-negative and CXCR3-positive naive CD8 T cells. Using the 5' RACE reads, TCRdb records one entry per CDR3 protein without DNA. The repertoire table contains roughly 140,000 distinct CDR3 sequences. The sequencing sample was made of naive CXCR3+ CD8+ T cells from blood. The receptors originated from a human donor in good health. Some clones in this sample may be carry-over from other donors' samples. The CDR3 runs from the conserved cysteine through the conserved F or W. Fields, in order: V gene, J gene, CDR3 protein.

v_call: TRBV29-1; j_call: TRBJ2-1; cdr3_aa: CSVPGGEVNEQFF
v_call: TRBV7-9; j_call: TRBJ2-1; cdr3_aa: CASSPPGLADNNEQFF
v_call: TRBV6-6; j_call: TRBJ1-2; cdr3_aa: CASSYYQTGDYGYTF
v_call: TRBV24-1; j_call: TRBJ2-1; cdr3_aa: CATSAAINEQFF
v_call: TRBV9; j_call: TRBJ2-1; cdr3_aa: CASSVGGVAYNEQFF
v_call: TRBV7-3; j_call: TRBJ2-3; cdr3_aa: CASSLGLGHTDTQYF
v_call: TRBV2; j_call: TRBJ2-7; cdr3_aa: CASSGLAGGWEQYF
v_call: TRBV27; j_call: TRBJ2-7; cdr3_aa: CASSFSDPSYEQYF
v_call: TRBV29-1; j_call: TRBJ2-1; cdr3_aa: CSVHSGSPSYNEQFF
v_call: TRBV5-6; j_call: TRBJ2-7; cdr3_aa: CASSGTGLLEVGEQYF
v_call: TRBV3-1; j_call: TRBJ2-1; cdr3_aa: CASSQAPTGGPLGNEQFF
v_call: TRBV29-1; j_call: TRBJ2-7; cdr3_aa: CSGFWDYEQYF
v_call: TRBV5-1; j_call: TRBJ2-3; cdr3_aa: CASSLTRTTDTQYF
v_call: TRBV11-3; j_call: TRBJ2-3; cdr3_aa: CASRRRDRGPPDTQYF
v_call: TRBV15; j_call: TRBJ1-1; cdr3_aa: CATSRNGGNTEAFF
v_call: TRBV6-1; j_call: TRBJ2-3; cdr3_aa: CASSLGGYTDSTDTQYF
v_call: TRBV9; j_call: TRBJ2-3; cdr3_aa: CASSVAALAPDTQYF
v_call: TRBV5-5; j_call: TRBJ2-1; cdr3_aa: CASSQVPGGPIEQFF
v_call: TRBV4-3; j_call: TRBJ2-7; cdr3_aa: CASSPREWPGPDHPYEQYF
v_call: TRBV7-6; j_call: TRBJ2-1; cdr3_aa: CASSGGALAGANEQFF
v_call: TRBV29-1; j_call: TRBJ2-1; cdr3_aa: CSAPGALAGGRGEQFF
v_call: TRBV12-3/TRBV12-4; j_call: TRBJ2-7; cdr3_aa: CASRAGGSYEQYF
v_call: TRBV12-3/TRBV12-4; j_call: TRBJ1-1; cdr3_aa: CASTLTGNTEAFF
v_call: TRBV5-6; j_call: TRBJ2-1; cdr3_aa: CASSFKTLAGGPNEQFF
v_call: TRBV7-9; j_call: TRBJ2-7; cdr3_aa: CASRSGSRYEQYF
v_call: TRBV3-1; j_call: TRBJ2-2; cdr3_aa: CASSPLTGPTGELFF
v_call: TRBV2; j_call: TRBJ2-7; cdr3_aa: CASRAAGRNEQYF
v_call: TRBV7-6; j_call: TRBJ1-1; cdr3_aa: CASSPPGTSEAFF
v_call: TRBV20-1; j_call: TRBJ1-1; cdr3_aa: CSAATGVTEAFF
v_call: TRBV29-1; j_call: TRBJ2-3; cdr3_aa: CSVDPETHTDTQYF
v_call: TRBV7-7; j_call: TRBJ2-5; cdr3_aa: CASSPVTGSETQYF
v_call: TRBV29-1; j_call: TRBJ1-2; cdr3_aa: CSVDSESPYGYTF
v_call: TRBV5-1; j_call: TRBJ2-2; cdr3_aa: CASSPIDRVATGELFF
v_call: TRBV25-1; j_call: TRBJ1-2; cdr3_aa: CASSERRVNYGYTF
v_call: TRBV20-1; j_call: TRBJ2-7; cdr3_aa: CSASGLAGDLDYEQYF
v_call: TRBV10-3; j_call: TRBJ2-3; cdr3_aa: CAISEGSTDTQYF
v_call: TRBV2; j_call: TRBJ1-1; cdr3_aa: CASSEASPANTEAFF
v_call: TRBV12-3/TRBV12-4; j_call: TRBJ1-2; cdr3_aa: CASRPPGAAYGYTF
v_call: TRBV28; j_call: TRBJ2-3; cdr3_aa: CASSIPGDTQYF
v_call: TRBV29-1; j_call: TRBJ2-2; cdr3_aa: CSVRWQATGELFF
v_call: TRBV7-9; j_call: TRBJ1-6; cdr3_aa: CASSSQTVTYNSPLHF
v_call: TRBV7-9; j_call: TRBJ2-5; cdr3_aa: CASTPAETQYF
v_call: TRBV6-2/TRBV6-3; j_call: TRBJ2-1; cdr3_aa: CASSYPGNEQFF
v_call: TRBV5-1; j_call: TRBJ2-7; cdr3_aa: CASSFDRDYEQYF
v_call: TRBV6-4; j_call: TRBJ2-1; cdr3_aa: CASSDGQGGNNEQFF
v_call: TRBV7-2; j_call: TRBJ2-7; cdr3_aa: CASSLPSLGLAGAYEQYF
v_call: TRBV7-7; j_call: TRBJ1-1; cdr3_aa: CASSLSENTEAFF
v_call: TRBV28; j_call: TRBJ2-5; cdr3_aa: CASRKGETQYF
v_call: TRBV7-3; j_call: TRBJ2-1; cdr3_aa: CASSWGGGSGREQFF
v_call: TRBV27; j_call: TRBJ2-1; cdr3_aa: CASSLETGPSYNEQFF
v_call: TRBV20-1; j_call: TRBJ2-7; cdr3_aa: CSARDLLALSYEQYF
v_call: TRBV28; j_call: TRBJ2-3; cdr3_aa: CASSSGVGDTQYF
v_call: TRBV29-1; j_call: TRBJ2-4; cdr3_aa: CSVLGAPENVQYF
v_call: TRBV9; j_call: TRBJ1-1; cdr3_aa: CASSHPLTEAFF
v_call: TRBV4-1; j_call: TRBJ1-2; cdr3_aa: CASSQEGQGGYGYTF
v_call: TRBV29-1; j_call: TRBJ2-1; cdr3_aa: CSVGGLAVYNEQFF
v_call: TRBV27; j_call: TRBJ2-7; cdr3_aa: CASRTGGYEQYF
v_call: TRBV29-1; j_call: TRBJ1-2; cdr3_aa: CSVDPEGAGGYTF
v_call: TRBV7-9; j_call: TRBJ2-2; cdr3_aa: CASSLKAASTGELFF